The rows below give T cell receptor beta chains drawn from one sample of a study of T cell repertoires in cytomegalovirus infection. Their recognized antigens are unknown. One entry per CDR3 protein results from TCRdb running MiXCR on the reads. The table includes around 300,000 distinct CDR3 sequences, roughly 25% detected once. Sample: cultured PBMCs, taken from culture after CMV antigen stimulation. These receptors were obtained from a human donor in good health (CMV status not recorded). Some clones in this sample may be carry-over from other donors' samples. Each CDR3 is given with its conserved first and last residue. Fields, in order: J gene, V gene, D gene, clone size, CDR3 DNA, CDR3 protein. D genes are given only for firm matches. Part of the rows lack a size; the others show once, few, many or a class for expanded clones.

TRBJ2-1 | TRBV5-1 | TRBD2 | NA | TGCGCCAGCAGCATCGGGACTAGCGACTACAATGAGCAGTTCTTC | CASSIGTSDYNEQFF
TRBJ1-1 | TRBV7-9 | NA | NA | TGTGCCAGCAGCTTAGTGGAGTCGAGGACAGCGAACACTGAAGCTTTCTTT | CASSLVESRTANTEAFF
TRBJ2-7 | TRBV7-6 | TRBD1 | many | TGTGCCAGCAGCCGGGACAGGAAAGACGAGCAGTACTTC | CASSRDRKDEQYF
TRBJ1-5 | TRBV4-1 | NA | many | TGCGCCAGCAGCCTACAAGACGATAATCAGCCCCAGCATTTT | CASSLQDDNQPQHF
TRBJ1-3 | TRBV6-5 | TRBD1 | NA | TGTGCCAGCAGTTACTCATGGGACAGGGTCACCATATATTTT | CASSYSWDRVTIYF
TRBJ1-6 | TRBV7-6 | TRBD1 | few | TGTGCCAGCAGCCGAACCGGGACAGGAGATTCACCCCTCCACTTT | CASSRTGTGDSPLHF
TRBJ2-5 | TRBV29-1 | TRBD1 | NA | TGCAGCGTTGAAGGAAACCGGGACAGCGAATTCCAAGAGACCCAGTACTTC | CSVEGNRDSEFQETQYF
TRBJ2-4 | TRBV20-1 | TRBD2 | NA | TGCAGTGCACTCCTTCCCGGGACTAGGGGGGGAATTGTCAAAAACATTCAGTACTTC | CSALLPGTRGGIVKNIQYF
TRBJ1-5 | TRBV28 | NA | NA | TGTGCCAGCAGTTTAAAGGCCCACCAGGCCGCCCAGCATTTT | CASSLKAHQAAQHF
TRBJ2-2 | TRBV7-2 | TRBD2 | many | TGTGCCAGCAGCTTACAGGGCGGGAGAAACACCGGGGAGCTGTTTTTT | CASSLQGGRNTGELFF
TRBJ2-1 | TRBV15 | TRBD2 | few | TGTGCCACCAGCAGAGCAACTAGCGGGGATCCAGCCGGGGAGCAGTTCTTC | CATSRATSGDPAGEQFF
TRBJ2-2 | TRBV7-6 | NA | few | TGTGCCAGCAGCTACGAATACACCGGGGAGCTGTTTTTT | CASSYEYTGELFF
TRBJ2-1 | TRBV7-9 | NA | NA | TGTGCCAGCAGCCCCCACTCCGCGGGTACGAATGAGCAGTTCTTC | CASSPHSAGTNEQFF
TRBJ1-1 | TRBV7-2 | NA | NA | TGTGCCAGCAGCGTATTAGGGGGAGGGACTGAAGCTTTCTTT | CASSVLGGGTEAFF
TRBJ2-1 | TRBV27 | NA | NA | TGTGCCAGCAGTTTATCACTTTGGGACACACAGTTCTTC | CASSLSLWDTQFF
TRBJ2-5 | TRBV20-1 | NA | once | TGCAGTGCTAGCCTGGCGGAGACCCAGTACTTC | CSASLAETQYF
TRBJ1-5 | TRBV27 | NA | many | TGTGCCAGCAGTTTAAGCCAGGGAGGCAATCAGCCCCAGCATTTT | CASSLSQGGNQPQHF